The following is a T cell receptor (beta chain) sequence with its context. The same CDR3 is also encoded by other DNA sequences in this sample. This CDR3 region has 14 residues. Germline V gene lookup returns CDR1 MGHRA and CDR2 YSYEKL. With 1 base removed from V and 2 bases from J, the gap between germline ends came to 6 bases. How the authors handled the data: How many nucleated cells were present was estimated from reference gene primer amplification. Sequenced by immunoSEQ multiplex PCR; TCRdb stores in-frame clones only, minus some. The DNA was the basis for D and trimming; V, J and clone size are from that table. Of about 230,000 clones listed, around four fifths are singletons. The sample belongs to a study of blood T cell repertoires in COVID-19. The wider study: The United States, Italy and Spain provided the acute and convalescent COVID-19 samples. Sample material is recorded as cDNA or gDNA derived from T cells, B-cell-depleted T cells, or PBMCs.

The chain uses TRBV4-1 and TRBJ2-1, with a weak D call TRBD2 (5 bases). The sample comprised peripheral blood. The TCR was taken from a man older than 75 with acute or convalescent COVID-19. CDR3 loop: CASSQAGTYNEQFF. In DNA, the CDR3 is TGCGCCAGCAGCCAAGCGGGAACCTACAATGAGCAGTTCTTC.